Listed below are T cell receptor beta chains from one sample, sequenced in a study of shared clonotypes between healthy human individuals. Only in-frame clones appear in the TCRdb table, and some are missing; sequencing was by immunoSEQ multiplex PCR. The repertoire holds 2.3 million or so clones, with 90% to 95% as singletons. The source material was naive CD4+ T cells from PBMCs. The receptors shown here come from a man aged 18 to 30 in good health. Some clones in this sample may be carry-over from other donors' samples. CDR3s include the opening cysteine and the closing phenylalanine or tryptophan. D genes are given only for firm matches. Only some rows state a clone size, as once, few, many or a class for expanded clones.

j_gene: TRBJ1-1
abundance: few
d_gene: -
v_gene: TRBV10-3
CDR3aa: CAIGRDTEAFF
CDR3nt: TGTGCCATCGGGAGGGACACTGAAGCTTTCTTT

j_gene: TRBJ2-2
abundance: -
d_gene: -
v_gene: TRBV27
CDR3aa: CASSRLINSGWKASTGELFF
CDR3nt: TGTGCCAGCAGTCGACTGATAAATAGCGGATGGAAGGCCAGCACCGGGGAGCTGTTTTTT

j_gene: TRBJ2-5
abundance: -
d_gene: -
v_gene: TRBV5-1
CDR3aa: CASRNRQDPETQYF
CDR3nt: TGCGCCAGCAGAAATCGACAGGACCCAGAGACCCAGTACTTC

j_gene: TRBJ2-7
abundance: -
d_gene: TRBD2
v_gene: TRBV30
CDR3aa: CAWSVRGVYEQYF
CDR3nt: TGTGCCTGGAGTGTACGGGGGGTTTACGAGCAGTACTTC

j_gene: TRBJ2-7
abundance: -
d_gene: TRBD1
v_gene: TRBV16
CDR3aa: CASSSRDRGYEQYF
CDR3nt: TGTGCCAGCAGCTCCCGGGACAGGGGCTACGAGCAGTACTTC

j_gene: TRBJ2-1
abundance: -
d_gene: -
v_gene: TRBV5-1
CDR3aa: CASSLVRGLNEQFF
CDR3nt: TGCGCCAGCAGCTTGGTCCGGGGGCTGAATGAGCAGTTCTTC

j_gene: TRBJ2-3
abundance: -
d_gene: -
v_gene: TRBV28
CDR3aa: CASSFVTLDTQYF
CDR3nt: TGTGCCAGCAGTTTTGTGACTCTCGATACGCAGTATTTT

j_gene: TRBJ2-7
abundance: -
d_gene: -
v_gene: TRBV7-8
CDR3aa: CASSLRDTGPYEQYF
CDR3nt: TGTGCCAGCAGCCTCCGGGACACCGGACCCTACGAGCAGTACTTC

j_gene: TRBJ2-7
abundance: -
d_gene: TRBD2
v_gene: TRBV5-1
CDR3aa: CASSLRTPGLAGFESVRLEQYF
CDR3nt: TGCGCCAGCAGCTTGAGGACACCGGGACTAGCGGGGTTTGAGTCGGTCCGTCTCGAGCAGTACTTC

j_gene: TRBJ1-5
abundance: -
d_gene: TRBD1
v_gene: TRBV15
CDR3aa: CATSSYSRGNQPQHF
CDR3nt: TGTGCCACCAGCTCATATTCCAGGGGGAATCAGCCCCAGCATTTT

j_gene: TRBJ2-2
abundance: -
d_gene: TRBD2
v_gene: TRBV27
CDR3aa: CATARREINTGELFF
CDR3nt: TGTGCCACCGCCAGGCGGGAGATTAACACCGGGGAGCTGTTTTTT

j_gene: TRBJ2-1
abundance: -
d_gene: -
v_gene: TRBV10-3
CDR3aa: CAISDSSSYNEQFF
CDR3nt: TGTGCCATCAGTGATTCCAGCTCCTACAATGAGCAGTTCTTC

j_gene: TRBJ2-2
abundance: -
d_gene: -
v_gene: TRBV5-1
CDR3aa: CASSPPATNTGELFF
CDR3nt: TGCGCCAGCAGCCCTCCAGCGACGAACACCGGGGAGCTGTTTTTT

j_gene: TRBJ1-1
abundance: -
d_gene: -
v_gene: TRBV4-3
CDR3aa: CASSHSLNTEAFF
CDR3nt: TGCGCCAGCAGCCATTCGCTCAACACTGAAGCTTTCTTT